This passage covers 16 T cell receptor beta chains from one sample sequenced in a study of graft-versus-host responses after intestinal transplantation. Assay used: immunoSEQ multiplex PCR; TCRdb lists only in-frame clones, some missing. The repertoire includes about 110,000 clones, 93% of them detected once, and less than 1.5% sits in the top ten. These receptors' targets are unknown. The source was unstimulated CD8+ T cells sorted from spleen or lymph node cells, collected before transplant. Receptors were obtained from a human donor who was the organ donor for an intestinal transplant.

V gene TRBV7-2 combines with J gene TRBJ2-2; D is unresolved. The ends were cut back, 4 bases at V and 6 bases at J, with 12 bases in the middle. Germline CDR1 reads SGHTA; CDR2 reads FQGNSA. There are 14 residues in the CDR3. DNA of the CDR3: TGTGCCAGCAGCTCCGGCCGGATGGCCGGGGAGCTGTTTTTT. This translates into CASSSGRMAGELFF.

The chain uses TRBV6-5 and TRBJ1-2, with TRBD1 matching over 10 bases. Trimming took 2 bases from V and 7 from J; bases not matched to a gene: 4. Per germline, CDR1 MNHEY and CDR2 SVGAGI. The CDR3 consists of 14 residues. CDR3 bases: TGTGCCAGCAGTTACGGACAGGGGGTGGGTGGCTACACCTTC. It translates to CASSYGQGVGGYTF.

The chain recombines TRBV7-9 with TRBJ1-4; D call uncertain. The CDR3 totals 13 residues. V was clipped by 6 bases and J by 5 bases, with 10 bases between them. The V gene's germline CDR1 is SEHNR and CDR2 FQNEAQ (reference sequence). CDR3 nucleotides: TGTGCCAGCAGGGTGGGTTCCAATGAAAAACTGTTTTTT. Its translation: CASRVGSNEKLFF.

The chain couples TRBV2 to TRBJ2-3; the D gene is possibly TRBD2 (5 bases). Deletions cut 0 bases from V and 10 bases from J, with 23 bases between. Germline V lookup: CDR1 SNHLY, CDR2 FYNNEI. This CDR3 has 17 residues. CDR3 amino acids: CASSEAETLAVSDAQYF. CDR3 bases: TGTGCCAGCAGTGAAGCCGAGACCCTAGCAGTCTCGGATGCGCAGTATTTT.

The rearrangement links TRBV30 to TRBJ2-1, with a possible D match to TRBD1 (6 bases). V was trimmed by 0 bases and J by 0 bases, leaving 9 bases between them. This CDR3 region has 15 residues. The V gene's germline CDR1 is GTSNPN and CDR2 SVGIG (reference sequence). The CDR3 loop reads CAWSVGTNSYNEQFF. The CDR3 DNA is TGTGCCTGGAGTGTAGGGACAAACTCCTACAATGAGCAGTTCTTC. The full variable domain, its missing parts supplied by reference TRBV30 and TRBJ2-1, is SQTIHQWPATLVQPVGSPLSLECTVEGTSNPNLYWYRQAAGRGLQLLFYSVGIGQISSEVPQNLSASRPQDRQFILSSKKLLLSDSGFYLCAWSVGTNSYNEQFFGPGTRLTVL.

The chain uses TRBV29-1 and TRBJ2-7; D is tentatively TRBD1 or TRBD2 (5 bases each). The CDR3 loop spans 12 amino acids. CDR1 and CDR2 from the germline V gene are SQVTM and ANQGSEA. Trimming cost V 4 bases and J 3 bases, with 10 bases left between them. CDR3 loop: CSVGDGDYEQYF. The CDR3, as DNA: TGCAGCGTTGGGGACGGAGACTACGAGCAGTACTTC.

The V and J genes are TRBV9 and TRBJ1-2, with D possibly TRBD1 on 5 matching bases. This CDR3 comprises 14 residues. Trimming cost V 2 bases and J 8 bases, with 16 bases left between them. The germline CDR1 and CDR2 sequences are SGDLS and YYNGEE. The CDR3 sequence: CASSVDSGTRGYTF. The DNA of the CDR3 is TGTGCCAGCAGCGTGGACTCCGGGACCCGGGGCTACACCTTC. The entire variable domain, with the rest obtained from reference TRBV9 and TRBJ1-2, is as follows: DSGVTQTPKHLITATGQRVTLRCSPRSGDLSVYWYQQSLDQGLQFLIQYYNGEERAKGNILERFSAQQFPDLHSELNLSSLELGDSALYFCASSVDSGTRGYTFGSGTRLTVV.

V gene TRBV6-5 combines with J gene TRBJ1-1, with a possible D match to TRBD1 (5 bases). Between the trimmed V and J ends, which lost 7 bases and 7 bases, there was a span of 10 bases. CDR1 is MNHEY, CDR2 SVGAGI, per germline. The CDR3 contains 11 residues. CDR3 region: CASTHRNEAFF. CDR3 coding DNA: TGTGCCAGCACTCACAGGAATGAAGCTTTCTTT.

The chain combines TRBV28 with TRBJ1-2; D gene uncertain. The V and J ends lost 3 bases and 4 bases respectively, with 9 bases between them. The CDR3 has 13 amino acids. The germline CDR1 and CDR2 sequences are MDHEN and SYDVKM. The CDR3 DNA reads TGTGCCAGCAGTTTCCCAGAGATCTATGGCTACACCTTC. Its protein product is CASSFPEIYGYTF.

The chain's CDR3 is CASSLGPSGSVGDEQFF. In DNA, the CDR3 is TGTGCCAGCAGCTTAGGGCCTAGCGGGAGCGTAGGGGATGAGCAGTTCTTC. The V call is TRBV7-2, the J call TRBJ2-1; the match to TRBD2 covers 10 bases. Germline V lookup: CDR1 SGHTA, CDR2 FQGNSA. Trimming took 1 base from V and 8 from J; bases not matched to a gene: 11. The CDR3 has 17 amino acids.

This clone appeared once. This chain joins TRBV2 and TRBJ2-3, with 7 bases aligning to TRBD1. V was clipped by 4 bases and J by 2 bases; unmatched bases: 6. Germline V gene lookup returns CDR1 SNHLY and CDR2 FYNNEI. CDR3 length: 15 amino acids. CDR3: CASSGGRGYTDTQYF. CDR3 sequence (DNA): TGTGCCAGCAGTGGCGGCAGGGGGTACACAGATACGCAGTATTTT.

The chain combines TRBV10-1 with TRBJ2-2; either TRBD1 or TRBD2 may fit D (5 bases each). V lost 4 bases, J lost 3 bases, and 18 bases lay in between. This CDR3 comprises 17 residues. The germline CDR1 and CDR2 sequences are WNHNN and SYGVQD (reference sequence). Here the CDR3 reads CASSGARDGRYTGELFF. The CDR3 nucleotides read TGCGCCAGCAGTGGGGCCAGGGACGGTCGGTACACCGGGGAGCTGTTTTTT.

This clone qualifies as medium-sized. The chain is built from TRBV28 and TRBJ2-1, with a tentative D call TRBD1 (5 bases). The CDR3 extends over 14 amino acids. Trimming cost V 8 bases and J 6 bases, with 17 bases left between them. From germline, CDR1 is MDHEN and CDR2 SYDVKM. CDR3 loop: CASSLQGSINEQFF. CDR3 in DNA: TGTGCCAGCTCCCTTCAGGGCTCTATCAATGAGCAGTTCTTC.

The V gene is TRBV19, the J gene TRBJ2-3; D call uncertain. Trimming stripped 3 bases from V and 4 bases from J, with 17 bases between. This CDR3 contains 16 residues. CDR1 is LNHDA and CDR2 is SQIVND in the germline V gene (reference sequence). In DNA, the CDR3 is TGTGCCAGTAGTATCCCCGGACGTGTAGACGCAGATACGCAGTATTTT. As protein: CASSIPGRVDADTQYF. The full variable domain, with the rest looked up from reference TRBV19 and TRBJ2-3, is DGGITQSPKYLFRKEGQNVTLSCEQNLNHDAMYWYRQDPGQGLRLIYYSQIVNDFQKGDIAEGYSVSREKKESFPLTVTSAQKNPTAFYLCASSIPGRVDADTQYFGPGTRLTVL.

V is TRBV9 and J is TRBJ2-1; tentatively, D is TRBD1 (5 bases). Per germline, CDR1 SGDLS and CDR2 YYNGEE. Deletions cut 1 base from V and 7 bases from J, with 12 bases between. The CDR3 runs 14 residues. The CDR3 region is CASSVSQVKNEQFF. The CDR3 DNA reads as TGTGCCAGCAGCGTATCACAGGTTAAGAATGAGCAGTTCTTC.

V usage is TRBV30 and J usage is TRBJ2-5, with 10 bases that match TRBD1. From germline, CDR1 is GTSNPN and CDR2 SVGIG (reference sequence). The CDR3 totals 14 residues. Trimming took 5 bases from V and 5 from J; bases not matched to a gene: 8. This CDR3 reads CAWEATGGLETQYF. The CDR3 DNA reads as TGTGCCTGGGAGGCGACAGGGGGCTTGGAGACCCAGTACTTC.